The 19 T cell receptor beta chains in this list originate from one sample, sequenced in a study of blood T cell repertoires in COVID-19. Sequencing was performed with immunoSEQ multiplex PCR; in TCRdb, only in-frame clones are kept and a portion is missing. The repertoire has roughly 300,000 clones, about 90% of them found once; the top ten carry more than 1%. What was sequenced was PBMCs or T cells enriched from blood (not recorded which). Receptors originate from a woman aged 25 to 39 who had recovered from COVID-19.

This chain uses TRBV2 with TRBJ1-2, with 8 nucleotides matching TRBD1. Per the germline V gene, CDR1 is SNHLY and CDR2 is FYNNEI. V was pared by 6 bases and J by 4 bases, with 4 bases of the junction left unmatched. CDR3 length equals 13 residues. CDR3 DNA: TGTGCCAGCAGACTTGACAGGGGCTATGGCTACACCTTC. Translation: CASRLDRGYGYTF.

The chain uses TRBV18 and TRBJ1-1, with a tentative D call TRBD1 (6 bases). Looked up from germline, CDR1 is KGHSH and CDR2 is LQKENI. Trimming took off 6 bases at V and 0 bases at J, with 14 bases between the two ends. CDR3 length: 15 residues. The CDR3 here is CASSPTGNMNTEAFF. The CDR3 bases are TGTGCCAGCTCCCCGACAGGAAACATGAACACTGAAGCTTTCTTT.

This clone has a single count. The V call is TRBV10-3, the J call TRBJ1-3; D ambiguous. Deletions cut 4 bases from V and 4 bases from J, with 8 bases between. CDR1 ENHRY and CDR2 SYGVKD come from the germline V gene. The length of the CDR3 is 13 residues. The CDR3 sequence: CAISGAGGNTIYF. The CDR3 DNA reads TGTGCCATCAGTGGGGCGGGAGGAAACACCATATATTTT.

The chain uses TRBV30 and TRBJ1-6, with D tentatively TRBD1 (6 bases). Trimming took off 1 base at V and 0 bases at J, with 16 bases between the two ends. CDR1 GTSNPN and CDR2 SVGIG come from the germline V gene (reference sequence). CDR3 size: 18 residues. Written as DNA, the CDR3 is TGTGCCTGGAGTGCGATGGGACATCAGAGCTCCTATAATTCACCCCTCCACTTT. Protein sequence: CAWSAMGHQSSYNSPLHF.

This chain connects TRBV4-1 to TRBJ1-1, with D uncertain. This CDR3 comprises 17 residues. Trimming took off 4 bases at V and 1 base at J, with 19 bases between the two ends. Germline V gene lookup returns CDR1 MGHRA and CDR2 YSYEKL. Here the CDR3 reads CASSRLLRKHSNTEAFF. The CDR3 coding sequence is TGCGCCAGCAGCCGTCTCCTCAGGAAGCATTCGAACACTGAAGCTTTCTTT.

CDR3 protein: CASTVTGEWNQPQHF. CDR3 DNA sequence: TGTGCCAGTACGGTGACAGGGGAGTGGAATCAGCCCCAGCATTTT. The chain couples TRBV6-5 to TRBJ1-5, with 8 bases fitting TRBD1. Germline V gene data show CDR1 as MNHEY and CDR2 as SVGAGI. The CDR3 is 15 amino acids. The ends lost 9 bases at V and 4 bases at J; junction bases unmatched: 11.

Only one count was recorded for this clone. The V call is TRBV28, the J call TRBJ2-1; maybe TRBD1 (6 bases). The CDR3 extends over 14 amino acids. Germline V gene lookup returns CDR1 MDHEN and CDR2 SYDVKM. V lost 6 bases and J lost 0, with 9 bases in between. The CDR3 nucleotides are TGTGCCAGCAGCACAGGGTTCTCCTACAATGAGCAGTTCTTC. Protein sequence: CASSTGFSYNEQFF.

The chain couples TRBV6-1 to TRBJ2-5; D may be TRBD2 (5 bases). This CDR3 is 16 amino acids long. V was shortened by 4 bases and J by 2 bases, with 17 bases between the two germline ends. Germline V gives CDR1 MNHNS, CDR2 SASEGT. The CDR3 coding sequence is TGTGCCAGCAGTGGTGTATCGTCCGGGGAGCAAGAGACCCAGTACTTC. Amino acid sequence: CASSGVSSGEQETQYF.

This clone has only one observation. This sequence joins TRBV5-6 and TRBJ1-1, with D maybe TRBD1 (5 bases). This CDR3 region has 15 residues. V was cut by 4 bases and J by 0 bases, with 13 bases left in between. Germline lookup yields CDR1 SGHDT and CDR2 YYEEEE. The CDR3 region is CASSPRTPMNTEAFF. The CDR3 coding sequence is TGTGCCAGCAGCCCCCGGACACCTATGAACACTGAAGCTTTCTTT. The complete variable domain, with remaining parts taken from reference TRBV5-6 and TRBJ1-1, reads DAGVTQSPTHLIKTRGQQVTLRCSPKSGHDTVSWYQQALGQGPQFIFQYYEEEERQRGNFPDRFSGHQFPNYSSELNVNALLLGDSALYLCASSPRTPMNTEAFFGQGTRLTVV.

The chain combines TRBV7-9 with TRBJ2-2; 8 nucleotides match TRBD1. The CDR3 extends over 16 amino acids. The germline CDR1 and CDR2 sequences are SEHNR and FQNEAQ (reference sequence). V trimming: 0 bases; J trimming: 7 bases; junction bases outside the gene matches: 7. The CDR3 coding sequence is TGTGCCAGCAGCTTAGCGACAGGGGCACGGGGCGGGGAGCTGTTTTTT. Translated, it gives CASSLATGARGGELFF. The full variable domain, with the rest looked up from reference TRBV7-9 and TRBJ2-2, is DTGVSQNPRHKITKRGQNVTFRCDPISEHNRLYWYRQTLGQGPEFLTYFQNEAQLEKSRLLSDRFSAERPKGSFSTLEIQRTEQGDSAMYLCASSLATGARGGELFFGEGSRLTVL.

The chain joins TRBV19 to TRBJ2-3; 8 positions agree with TRBD1. The trim removed 6 bases at V and 3 bases at J, leaving 11 bases unmatched. CDR3 size: 16 residues. Germline V lookup: CDR1 LNHDA, CDR2 SQIVND (reference sequence). The CDR3: CASSRKTGALTDTQYF. CDR3 coding DNA: TGTGCCAGTAGCCGCAAGACAGGGGCTCTGACAGATACGCAGTATTTT.

The chain couples TRBV7-9 to TRBJ2-1; 11 bases fit TRBD2. The trim removed 3 bases at V and 1 base at J, leaving 8 bases unmatched. This CDR3 region has 18 residues. Per the germline V gene, CDR1 is SEHNR and CDR2 is FQNEAQ (reference sequence). The CDR3 DNA reads as TGTGCCAGCAGCTTTCGTAGCGGGGGGGCCATGTCCTACAATGAGCAGTTCTTC. Translation gives CASSFRSGGAMSYNEQFF.

The gene calls are TRBV28 and TRBJ2-6; no reliable D call. With 6 bases removed from V and 2 bases from J, the gap between germline ends came to 11 bases. The CDR3 has 15 residues. Germline CDR1 is MDHEN and CDR2 is SYDVKM. CDR3 sequence reads: CASSIQRPGANVLTF. For the CDR3, the DNA is TGTGCCAGCAGCATACAGAGACCTGGGGCCAACGTCCTGACTTTC.

This clone was detected once. This chain links TRBV9 with TRBJ2-5, with D tentatively TRBD2 (6 bases). Trimming stripped 0 bases from V and 2 bases from J, with 11 bases between. Germline V CDR1 and CDR2: SGDLS, YYNGEE. The CDR3 has 15 amino acids. The CDR3 sequence is CASSVAVGGQETQYF. The CDR3 coding sequence is TGTGCCAGCAGCGTAGCAGTTGGGGGGCAAGAGACCCAGTACTTC.

The chain is built from TRBV9 and TRBJ2-3, with 9 positions matching TRBD1. V was pared by 5 bases and J by 5 bases, with 6 bases of the junction left unmatched. This CDR3 contains 14 residues. Looked up from germline, CDR1 is SGDLS and CDR2 is YYNGEE. The CDR3 DNA follows: TGTGCCAGCAGTCCGGGACAGGGTGTAGATACGCAGTATTTT. It encodes CASSPGQGVDTQYF.

This clone was picked up one time. The V call is TRBV24-1, the J call TRBJ2-3, with D possibly being TRBD1 (7 bases). V was trimmed by 3 bases and J by 5 bases, leaving 14 bases between them. This CDR3 has 15 residues. Germline CDR1 is KGHDR and CDR2 is SFDVKD. CDR3 DNA: TGTGCCACCAGTGATCCGGAGGGGGCTGGAGATACGCAGTATTTT. This translates into CATSDPEGAGDTQYF.

The chain recombines TRBV28 with TRBJ2-7, with D unclear. V lost 5 bases and J lost 2, with 16 bases in between. Germline-derived CDR1 and CDR2 are MDHEN and SYDVKM. The CDR3 loop spans 15 amino acids. The CDR3: CASSPFVGGTYEQYF. The CDR3 DNA reads as TGTGCCAGCAGTCCCTTTGTTGGCGGTACCTACGAGCAGTACTTC.

This clone was recorded once. V is TRBV5-8 and J is TRBJ2-3; TRBD2 is a possible D gene (6 bases). V was cut by 6 bases and J by 5 bases, with 10 bases left in between. The germline CDR1 and CDR2 sequences are SGHTS and YDEGEE. The CDR3 sequence is 12 residues long. The CDR3 DNA follows: TGTGCCAGCAAAAGGGAGGTAGATACGCAGTATTTT. Protein sequence: CASKREVDTQYF. The full variable domain, in which reference TRBV5-8 and TRBJ2-3 provide the parts outside the CDR3, is EAGVTQSPTHLIKTRGQQATLRCSPISGHTSVYWYQQALGLGLQFLLWYDEGEERNRGNFPPRFSGRQFPNYSSELNVNALELEDSALYLCASKREVDTQYFGPGTRLTVL.

This clone showed up just once. The chain recombines TRBV6-5 with TRBJ2-7, with a tentative D call TRBD2 (6 bases). The germline gives CDR1 MNHEY, CDR2 SVGAGI. The CDR3 has 15 residues. The germline V and J ends were trimmed by 6 bases and 5 bases, with 20 bases remaining between them. Written as DNA, the CDR3 is TGTGCCAGCAGCCCCGGTCCCGCGGGACTCGACGAGCAGTACTTC. As protein: CASSPGPAGLDEQYF.